The source of this T cell receptor (beta chain) is a study of cytomegalovirus exposure and HLA in healthy donors (dated by TCRdb to 2016 to 2017). As for the study more broadly: In an earlier analysis of under 750 of the donors, 250 to 350 Gb of sequence data and 90 million to 130 million unique TCR beta sequences from 150 million to 200 million T cells were reported. Approximately 300 gigabases of sequencing data and approximately 91 million unique TCR sequences made up an early release that covered approximately 620 HLA-typed donors. Among the roughly 410 genotyped donors, approximately 76% belonged to the genetic ancestry cluster associated with self-reported Caucasian donors. The study was designed to test whether signatures of past pathogen exposure could be identified by cataloging public T cell receptors. The T cell repertoires of some 670 subjects were profiled by immunosequencing and related to cytomegalovirus serostatus. Along with the roughly 610-subject first cohort, a separate validation cohort of 120 different subjects was used. The study combined high-throughput TCR immunosequencing, statistical association of individual TCRs with disease status, and machine learning to predict cytomegalovirus infection status. In a later analysis, previously published TCR beta repertoires from roughly 710 donors were re-analyzed and high-resolution HLA genotyping was added so that TCR occurrence patterns could be studied. In the later analysis, no new phenotypic data were used to find candidate immune exposures; instead, reliance was placed on TCR beta sequences and their occurrence across donors. An earlier analysis of around 540 of the donors applied high-throughput TCR beta sequencing to assess whether each TCR beta V gene segment acted as functional or pseudogenic. Donor age, sex, ethnicity and CMV serostatus were compiled alongside the repertoire data. In a later genetic analysis, genome-wide SNP genotypes for about 55% of the roughly 700 donors were used, and that subset was treated as a discovery cohort. All discovery cohort repertoires had been generated on a single sequencing platform. HLA typing included class I and class II loci at four-digit resolution. Typing coverage differed by locus: A, B, C, DRB1 and DQB1 were typed in about 620-630 donors, DQA1 in 500 to 550, DPA1 in around 580, and DPB1 in around 490. A handful of DR-DQ haplotypes were handled as single units for association and clustering because linkage in the cohort was strong. Among roughly 400 genotyped donors of the cohort, an average of roughly 230,000 unique TCR beta nucleotide sequences was sequenced per donor, of which about 19% were non-productive. General findings and caveats noted by the study authors: Assigning TCR associations to individual alleles was difficult when HLA alleles, especially DR and DQ, strongly co-occurred. A further reported finding was that TCR beta sequences accurately predicted the HLA-A and HLA-B alleles for most subjects in the first cohort. Sequencing depth was assumed to be roughly uniform across donors in the presence/absence analyses, though that assumption may not hold. While some public TCRs were present in many individuals, most TCR sequences turned up only very rarely across donors. A later genetic analysis reported fewer N-insertions in productive TCRs among donors in an Asian-associated ancestry cluster than the roughly 620-donor mean. The classifier was reported to diagnose cytomegalovirus status with high specificity and sensitivity in both the original and validation cohorts. At a false discovery rate of 0.05, a later analysis linked 16,951 TCR beta sequences to specific HLA alleles. Because the 87-base-pair reads could not distinguish some IMGT-functional V segments, including TRBV6-2 and TRBV6-3, those segments were excluded. The study gave a list of 150 to 200 TCR beta chains associated with cytomegalovirus. Correlated functional status among segregating V segments might reflect linkage disequilibrium, but an unknown experimental factor could not be ruled out. Because counts were too low, seventeen rarely observed V segments, including chromosome 9 orphons, were excluded from the earlier analysis of 587 of the donors. Immune exposure information for the cohort was limited to CMV serostatus. The sequencing pipeline was judged likely to have produced a cluster of highly shared sequence variants as a technical artifact. According to a later analysis, parvovirus B19, influenza, CMV and Epstein-Barr virus appeared linked to several top co-occurrence clusters. A later analysis found that TCR association rates varied across HLA loci, with DRB1 alleles showing the most associated TCRs and HLA-C alleles the fewest. This cohort had only TCR beta chains sequenced, and the lack of alpha or paired-chain data limited which features could be detected. In a later analysis, HLA-associated TCR beta chains were found to be more clonally expanded and to have lower generation probabilities than equally common non-associated chains. In vitro tests confirmed that three of the cytomegalovirus-associated TCR beta chains recognize cytomegalovirus antigens. Because some donors lacked HLA typing at each locus, the association tests relied only on the typed subset. In a later analysis, most CMV-associated TCR beta chains were found to appear HLA-restricted, with HLA associations seemingly driven largely by CMV exposure. The authors suggested that the approach could potentially be extended to other disease states and immunological phenotypes. V-gene and J-gene trimming of TCR beta chains was associated with a missense DCLRE1C variant in a later genetic analysis, and the association was replicated in an independent cohort. In an earlier analysis of 587 of the donors, most TCR beta V segments were observed in productive rearrangements about 90% or about 30% of the time, broadly matching IMGT annotations.

In total, around 600 healthy bone marrow donors made up the cohort. At the time of sampling, every cohort member was nominally healthy, though immune exposures that went unrecorded were likely present. The donor was CMV seronegative and was included in the group of a few hundred seronegative cohort members. Each donor provided a peripheral blood sample, and peripheral blood mononuclear cells were used for TCR beta sequencing. Genomic DNA extraction from the blood cell samples was performed with the Qiagen DNeasy Blood Extraction Kit. V loses 2 bases of germline sequence and J loses 2 bases, and the interval between the two ends is 16 bases. Counted from cysteine to phenylalanine, this CDR3 has 16 amino acids. CDR3 DNA is the only sequence kept; it has 48 bases, read in frame from the first base. CDR1 and CDR2 are read off the germline V gene as SGHAT and FQNNGV. Concerning this clone itself: This clone's antigen is unknown. Base-call qualities are not available, and no considerably larger clone is one nucleotide away.

Receptor amplification or capture employed the immunoSEQ multiplex PCR assay. A mixture of 60 forward primers for TCR Vbeta segments and 13 reverse primers for TCR Jbeta segments was used in the multiplex PCR. The CDR3 region of rearranged TCR beta genes was amplified from genomic DNA with a multiplex PCR assay. Amplified TCR beta libraries were sequenced as 87-base-pair reads on the Illumina HiSeq System. Processing in the source paper ran as follows. Across the roughly 600 repertoires, a later analysis counted 78 million or so unique TCR beta chains, around 10 million of which were shared by at least two donors. To remove PCR and sequencing errors, raw reads were error-corrected and collapsed into unique sequences using a nearest-neighbor algorithm that merged closely related sequences. V, D and J gene segments were assigned by aligning CDR3 sequences to IMGT reference sequences. For a sequence to be retained, a match of at least six nucleotides to both a V gene segment and a J gene segment was required. Rearrangements were called productive when the CDR3 lacked stop codons and stayed in frame with V and J; all others were non-productive. CDR3 was defined by IMGT convention, running from the second conserved V-encoded cysteine to the conserved J-encoded phenylalanine. Sequences without an unambiguous match to a single V gene segment were excluded from the earlier analysis of a few hundred of the donors. An earlier analysis of fewer than 650 of the donors classified V segments as functional when productive rearrangements were above 56.7% and as segregating when the standard deviation between donors was above 5%. A statistical classification framework was developed to diagnose cytomegalovirus status using the catalog of TCR beta chain sequences. A later analysis assigned V and J genes by comparing TCR nucleotide sequences with IMGT/GENE-DB human TR gene sequences. In a later analysis, CDR3 sequences and most-parsimonious VDJ recombination scenarios were assigned using the TCRdist pipeline. In a later analysis, each TCR beta chain was defined by its CDR3 amino acid sequence together with its V-gene family, and reads without a unique V-gene family were excluded. In a later analysis, 450 to 600 highly shared, low-generation-probability nucleotide sequences were removed to address suspected cross-contamination and a sequencing artifact. In a later analysis, a clonal expansion index for each public chain was calculated from normalized within-repertoire ranks of inferred template counts. Generation probabilities in a later analysis came from a VDJ recombination model fitted to out-of-frame rearrangements, and those results were checked against IGoR. Hypergeometric tests were used in a later analysis to score TCR-TCR, TCR-HLA and TCR-CMV co-occurrence, with a repertoire-size bias correction applied to the TCR pairs. A later analysis estimated false discovery rates by permuting HLA or CMV assignments 20 times. In a later analysis, co-occurring TCRs were grouped using DBSCAN, and TCRdist sequence similarity was added for clustering within HLA-allele-positive subsets. For co-occurrence clustering, repertoires with fewer than 30,000 or more than 120,000 public chains were excluded, along with 4 to 6 repertoires with anomalous nucleotide sharing. The immuneACCESS repertoire file appears here via TCRdb, limited to in-frame rearrangements. These files lack a portion of the clones; in checked studies, under half of the deficit traces to unresolved V genes, and the cause of the others is not known. Clone size and V and J calls were adopted from that table, with D and trimming inferred from the DNA. This sample comprises approximately 290,000 clones, 75% to 85% of them detected only once. About 0.3% of the sample goes to the ten largest clones.

The sequenced sample consisted of PBMCs. This receptor was identified in a girl aged 2-10 years in good health and CMV-seronegative. This chain joins TRBV11-2 to TRBJ2-7, with a weak D call of TRBD2 (6 bases match). The CDR3 is CASSLYSGELPYEQYF. In nucleotides, the sequence is TGTGCCAGCAGCTTATATAGCGGAGAACTCCCCTACGAGCAGTACTTC.